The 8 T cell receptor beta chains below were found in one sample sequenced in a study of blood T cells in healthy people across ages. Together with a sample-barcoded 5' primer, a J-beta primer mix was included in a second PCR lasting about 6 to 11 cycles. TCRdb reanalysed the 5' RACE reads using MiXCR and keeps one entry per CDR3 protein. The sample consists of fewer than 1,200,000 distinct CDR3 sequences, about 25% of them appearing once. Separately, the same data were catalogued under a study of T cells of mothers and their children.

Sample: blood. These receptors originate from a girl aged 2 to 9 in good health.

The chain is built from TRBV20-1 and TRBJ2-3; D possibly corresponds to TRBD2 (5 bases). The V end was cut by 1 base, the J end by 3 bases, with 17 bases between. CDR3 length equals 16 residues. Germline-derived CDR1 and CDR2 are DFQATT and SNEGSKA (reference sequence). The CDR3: CSARVVSSGVTDTQYF. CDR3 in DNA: TGCAGTGCTAGAGTTGTGTCAAGCGGTGTAACAGATACGCAGTATTTT.

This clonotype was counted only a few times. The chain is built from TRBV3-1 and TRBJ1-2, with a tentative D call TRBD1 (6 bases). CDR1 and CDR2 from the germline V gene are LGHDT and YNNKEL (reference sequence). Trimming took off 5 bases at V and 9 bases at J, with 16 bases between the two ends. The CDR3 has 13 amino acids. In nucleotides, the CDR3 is TGTGCCAGCAGCTCAGGGGATTTTGGAAGCTACACCTTC. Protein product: CASSSGDFGSYTF.

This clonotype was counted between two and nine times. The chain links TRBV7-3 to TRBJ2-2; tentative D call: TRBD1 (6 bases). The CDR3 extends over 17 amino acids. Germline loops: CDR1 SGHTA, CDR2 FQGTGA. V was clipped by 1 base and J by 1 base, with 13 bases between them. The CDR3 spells CASSLSVAQGNTGELFF. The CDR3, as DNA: TGTGCCAGCAGCTTAAGCGTGGCACAGGGGAACACCGGGGAGCTGTTTTTT. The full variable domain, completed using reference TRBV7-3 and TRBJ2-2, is GAGVSQTPSNKVTEKGKYVELRCDPISGHTALYWYRQSLGQGPEFLIYFQGTGAADDSGLPNDRFFAVRPEGSVSTLKIQRTERGDSAVYLCASSLSVAQGNTGELFFGEGSRLTVL.

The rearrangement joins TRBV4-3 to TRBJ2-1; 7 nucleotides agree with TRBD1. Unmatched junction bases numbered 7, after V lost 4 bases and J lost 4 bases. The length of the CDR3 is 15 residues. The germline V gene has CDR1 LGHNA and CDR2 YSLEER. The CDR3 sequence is CASSPGRDRYNEQFF. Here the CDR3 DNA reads TGCGCCAGCAGCCCGGGAAGGGACAGATACAATGAGCAGTTCTTC.

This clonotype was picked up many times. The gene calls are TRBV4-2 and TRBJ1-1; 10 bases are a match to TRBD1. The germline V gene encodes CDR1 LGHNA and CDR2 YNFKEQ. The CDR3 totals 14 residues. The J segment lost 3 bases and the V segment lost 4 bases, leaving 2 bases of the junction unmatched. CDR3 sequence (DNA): TGTGCCAGCAGCCCCGACAGGGGGCACACTGAAGCTTTCTTT. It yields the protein CASSPDRGHTEAFF.

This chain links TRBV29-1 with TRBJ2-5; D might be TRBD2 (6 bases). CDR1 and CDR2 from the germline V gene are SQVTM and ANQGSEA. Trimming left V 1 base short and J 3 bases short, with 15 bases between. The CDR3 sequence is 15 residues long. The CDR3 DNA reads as TGCAGCGTTGAAGGAGTACCAGCGGGCGAAGAGACCCAGTACTTC. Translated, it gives CSVEGVPAGEETQYF.

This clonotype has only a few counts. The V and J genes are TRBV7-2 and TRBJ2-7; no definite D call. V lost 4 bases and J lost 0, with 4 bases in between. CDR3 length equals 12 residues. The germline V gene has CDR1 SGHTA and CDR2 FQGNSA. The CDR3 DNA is TGTGCCAGCAGCTGGGCCTCCTACGAGCAGTACTTC. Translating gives CASSWASYEQYF.

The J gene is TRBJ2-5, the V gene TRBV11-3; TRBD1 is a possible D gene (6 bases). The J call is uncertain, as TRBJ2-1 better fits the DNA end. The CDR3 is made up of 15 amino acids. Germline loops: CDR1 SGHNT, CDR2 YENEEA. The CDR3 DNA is TGTGCCAGCAGCTTAGATCCGGGGACAACGGATGAGCAGTTCTTC. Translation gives CASSLDPGTTDEQFF.